This T cell receptor beta chain was obtained from a study of neoadjuvant anti-PD-1 for oral cavity cancer. Specified time point: after neoadjuvant nivolumab, at surgical resection. Patients had HPV-negative, locally advanced oral cavity squamous cell carcinoma. In the case of this clone: Its specificity is unknown.

Broader study findings: Each response group had just a few patients in TCR analyses.

V gave up 1 base and J gave up 2 bases, with 9 bases separating them. The CDR3 loop spans 15 amino acids. Germline CDR1 reads SGHDT; CDR2 reads YYEEEE. Blood libraries mostly used approximately 480 ng genomic DNA, six replicates each. Profiling relied on immunoSEQ multiplex PCR, and the TCRdb table lists in-frame clones only, not all of them. The sample holds 68,000 or so clones, 85% seen once. Sequences were derived from PBMCs, sampled after nivolumab (anti-PD-1) treatment. The source is a person aged 40 to 85 with oral cavity squamous cell carcinoma. V and J are TRBV5-6 and TRBJ1-4; the D gene is possibly TRBD1 (5 bases). CDR3 in amino acids: CASSLLGRTNEKLFF. The CDR3 DNA sequence: TGTGCCAGCAGCTTGCTGGGACGTACTAATGAAAAACTGTTTTTT.